This entry lists 17 T cell receptor beta chains sequenced from one sample in a study of control samples from healthy donors and cancer patients. Some clones are missing from TCRdb's copy, which holds only in-frame ones; the method was immunoSEQ multiplex PCR. The profile shows around 140,000 clones, approximately 93% of them singletons. The specimen was blood. These receptor sequences come from a young man in good health.

This clone was counted many times. V is TRBV19 and J is TRBJ1-2; no clear D. The CDR3 consists of 14 residues. Trimming took 5 bases from V and 0 from J, leaving 10 bases between them. The germline CDR1 and CDR2 sequences are LNHDA and SQIVND (reference sequence). The chain's CDR3 is CASSFGRANYGYTF. The DNA of the CDR3 is TGTGCCAGTAGTTTTGGAAGAGCTAACTATGGCTACACCTTC.

This chain connects TRBV9 to TRBJ1-2; a possible D gene is TRBD1 (5 bases). The CDR3 consists of 15 residues. Trimming left V 0 bases short and J 4 bases short, with 13 bases between. The germline V gene encodes CDR1 SGDLS and CDR2 YYNGEE. CDR3 in DNA: TGTGCCAGCAGCGTAGTTCCGGGGCAAGCCTATGGCTACACCTTC. Translation: CASSVVPGQAYGYTF.

This rearrangement joins TRBV11-2 to TRBJ2-5; D may be TRBD1 (5 bases). The germline CDR1 and CDR2 sequences are SGHAT and FQNNGV. This CDR3 comprises 13 residues. Trimming stripped 5 bases from V and 3 bases from J, with 10 bases between. The CDR3 spells CASSRGREETQYF. In DNA, the CDR3 is TGTGCCAGCAGCAGGGGCCGTGAAGAGACCCAGTACTTC.

This rearrangement joins TRBV18 to TRBJ1-4, with D possibly TRBD1 on 6 matching bases. Germline CDR1 is KGHSH and CDR2 is LQKENI. Trimming took off 2 bases at V and 8 bases at J, with 15 bases between the two ends. The CDR3 consists of 15 residues. This CDR3 reads CASSPYRGRGEKLFF. CDR3 bases: TGTGCCAGCTCACCATATCGGGGGCGCGGGGAAAAACTGTTTTTT.

The chain has TRBV10-3 and TRBJ2-7; 7 nucleotides align to TRBD1. CDR1 is ENHRY and CDR2 is SYGVKD in the germline V gene. Trimming took 6 bases from V and 3 from J; bases not matched to a gene: 8. There are 14 residues in the CDR3. The CDR3 DNA follows: TGTGCCATCAGACTAGGACAGGATAGCTACGAGCAGTACTTC. This codes for CAIRLGQDSYEQYF.

CDR3 region: CASSQKQLGNQPQHF. The CDR3 bases are TGCGCCAGCAGCCAAAAACAGCTGGGTAATCAGCCCCAGCATTTT. The chain links TRBV4-1 to TRBJ1-5, with D unclear. The CDR3 loop spans 15 amino acids. The germline V gene encodes CDR1 MGHRA and CDR2 YSYEKL. The V end lost 2 bases, the J end lost 4 bases, and 12 bases lay between the germline ends.

The chain couples TRBV4-2 to TRBJ1-5; D remains ambiguous. The CDR3 is made up of 15 amino acids. Trimming shortened V by 4 bases and J by 3 bases, and 13 bases separated the two germline ends. Per the germline V gene, CDR1 is LGHNA and CDR2 is YNFKEQ. CDR3 coding DNA: TGTGCCAGCAGCCCCGCAGGAACCTTCAATCAGCCCCAGCATTTT. Translating gives CASSPAGTFNQPQHF.

V and J are TRBV5-8 and TRBJ2-7; D is unresolved. Germline V gene sequence: CDR1 SGHTS, CDR2 YDEGEE. This CDR3 region has 14 residues. Trimming left V 2 bases short and J 1 base short, with 10 bases between. CDR3 sequence (DNA): TGTGCCAGCAGCTTTGATTTGGGATCCTACGAGCAGTACTTC. Translated: CASSFDLGSYEQYF.

V usage is TRBV6-1 and J usage is TRBJ2-1; maybe TRBD2 (6 bases). Trimming stripped 3 bases from V and 7 bases from J, with 13 bases between. Germline lookup yields CDR1 MNHNS and CDR2 SASEGT. CDR3 length equals 14 residues. In DNA form, the CDR3 reads TGTGCCAGCAGTGAGCGGGGCAAGGGGAATGAGCAGTTCTTC. It is translated as CASSERGKGNEQFF.

The chain has TRBV20-1 and TRBJ2-3; D remains ambiguous. V lost 3 bases to trimming and J lost 4 bases, with 5 bases between them. Germline CDR1 reads DFQATT; CDR2 reads SNEGSKA (reference sequence). The CDR3 is made up of 11 amino acids. CDR3 amino acids: CSASVPDTQYF. CDR3 bases: TGCAGTGCTAGTGTTCCAGATACGCAGTATTTT.

This chain joins TRBV11-3 and TRBJ2-1, with D perhaps TRBD1 or TRBD2 (5 bases each). V lost 5 bases to trimming and J lost 2 bases, with 19 bases between them. This CDR3 has 17 residues. Germline CDR1 SGHNT, CDR2 YENEEA. The chain's CDR3 is CASSPDGSGRPYNEQFF. CDR3 DNA sequence: TGTGCCAGCAGCCCCGACGGGTCGGGGCGTCCCTACAATGAGCAGTTCTTC. Variable domain in full (rest from reference TRBV11-3 and TRBJ2-1): EAGVVQSPRYKIIEKKQPVAFWCNPISGHNTLYWYLQNLGQGPELLIRYENEEAVDDSQLPKDRFSAERLKGVDSTLKIQPAELGDSAVYLCASSPDGSGRPYNEQFFGPGTRLTVL.

The CDR3 sequence is CASSRDDNPNGVVIYEQYF. The DNA of the CDR3 is TGTGCCAGCAGCCGAGACGATAATCCTAACGGGGTTGTAATATACGAGCAGTACTTC. This chain connects TRBV7-8 to TRBJ2-7, with a weak D call TRBD2 (5 bases). The CDR3 runs 19 residues. V gave up 5 bases and J gave up 4 bases, with 30 bases separating them. CDR1 SGHVS and CDR2 FQNEAQ come from the germline V gene.

This clone has just one count. This sequence joins TRBV18 and TRBJ2-3; D assignment may be TRBD1 or TRBD2 (5 bases each). The ends were cut back, 6 bases at V and 3 bases at J, with 13 bases in the middle. CDR3 size: 14 residues. Germline values: CDR1 KGHSH, CDR2 LQKENI. CDR3 residues: CASSGPGQTDTQYF. As DNA, the CDR3 is TGTGCCAGCTCGGGACCGGGGCAGACAGATACGCAGTATTTT. The whole variable domain, filled in from reference TRBV18 and TRBJ2-3, reads NAGVMQNPRHLVRRRGQEARLRCSPMKGHSHVYWYRQLPEEGLKFMVYLQKENIIDESGMPKERFSAEFPKEGPSILRIQQVVRGDSAAYFCASSGPGQTDTQYFGPGTRLTVL.

The chain joins TRBV5-1 to TRBJ2-5; TRBD1 aligns across 9 bases. The CDR3 is 15 amino acids. J was trimmed by 5 bases and V by 3 bases; bases with no gene match: 8. Germline CDR1 reads SGHRS; CDR2 reads YFSETQ. The CDR3 coding sequence is TGCGCCAGCAGCTCGATACCGGGACAGGGCGAGACCCAGTACTTC. Protein product: CASSSIPGQGETQYF.

The chain couples TRBV29-1 to TRBJ1-4; no definite D call. Trimming removed 1 base at V and 6 bases at J, with 6 bases between. CDR1 is SQVTM and CDR2 is ANQGSEA in the germline V gene. This CDR3 comprises 12 residues. The CDR3 DNA sequence: TGCAGCGTTGAAGCCACTGATGAAAAACTGTTTTTT. Its protein is CSVEATDEKLFF.

This clone was seen just once. The genes are TRBV2 and TRBJ2-7, with 13 bases fitting TRBD2. The junction had 6 bases not matched to a gene; V was cut back by 6 bases and J by 4 bases. The CDR3 contains 15 residues. Germline V gives CDR1 SNHLY, CDR2 FYNNEI. CDR3 in amino acids: CASSGGTSGIYEQYF. The CDR3 DNA is TGTGCCAGCAGCGGGGGGACTAGCGGGATTTACGAGCAGTACTTC.

This chain uses TRBV5-6 with TRBJ1-5; TRBD1 agrees at 7 bases. Germline CDR1 SGHDT, CDR2 YYEEEE. The CDR3 has 13 amino acids. The V segment lost 1 base and the J segment 9 bases; nucleotides outside the gene matches: 4. The CDR3 nucleotides are TGTGCCAGCAGCTTGCAGGGGGGTCGGCCCCAGCATTTT. Its translation: CASSLQGGRPQHF.